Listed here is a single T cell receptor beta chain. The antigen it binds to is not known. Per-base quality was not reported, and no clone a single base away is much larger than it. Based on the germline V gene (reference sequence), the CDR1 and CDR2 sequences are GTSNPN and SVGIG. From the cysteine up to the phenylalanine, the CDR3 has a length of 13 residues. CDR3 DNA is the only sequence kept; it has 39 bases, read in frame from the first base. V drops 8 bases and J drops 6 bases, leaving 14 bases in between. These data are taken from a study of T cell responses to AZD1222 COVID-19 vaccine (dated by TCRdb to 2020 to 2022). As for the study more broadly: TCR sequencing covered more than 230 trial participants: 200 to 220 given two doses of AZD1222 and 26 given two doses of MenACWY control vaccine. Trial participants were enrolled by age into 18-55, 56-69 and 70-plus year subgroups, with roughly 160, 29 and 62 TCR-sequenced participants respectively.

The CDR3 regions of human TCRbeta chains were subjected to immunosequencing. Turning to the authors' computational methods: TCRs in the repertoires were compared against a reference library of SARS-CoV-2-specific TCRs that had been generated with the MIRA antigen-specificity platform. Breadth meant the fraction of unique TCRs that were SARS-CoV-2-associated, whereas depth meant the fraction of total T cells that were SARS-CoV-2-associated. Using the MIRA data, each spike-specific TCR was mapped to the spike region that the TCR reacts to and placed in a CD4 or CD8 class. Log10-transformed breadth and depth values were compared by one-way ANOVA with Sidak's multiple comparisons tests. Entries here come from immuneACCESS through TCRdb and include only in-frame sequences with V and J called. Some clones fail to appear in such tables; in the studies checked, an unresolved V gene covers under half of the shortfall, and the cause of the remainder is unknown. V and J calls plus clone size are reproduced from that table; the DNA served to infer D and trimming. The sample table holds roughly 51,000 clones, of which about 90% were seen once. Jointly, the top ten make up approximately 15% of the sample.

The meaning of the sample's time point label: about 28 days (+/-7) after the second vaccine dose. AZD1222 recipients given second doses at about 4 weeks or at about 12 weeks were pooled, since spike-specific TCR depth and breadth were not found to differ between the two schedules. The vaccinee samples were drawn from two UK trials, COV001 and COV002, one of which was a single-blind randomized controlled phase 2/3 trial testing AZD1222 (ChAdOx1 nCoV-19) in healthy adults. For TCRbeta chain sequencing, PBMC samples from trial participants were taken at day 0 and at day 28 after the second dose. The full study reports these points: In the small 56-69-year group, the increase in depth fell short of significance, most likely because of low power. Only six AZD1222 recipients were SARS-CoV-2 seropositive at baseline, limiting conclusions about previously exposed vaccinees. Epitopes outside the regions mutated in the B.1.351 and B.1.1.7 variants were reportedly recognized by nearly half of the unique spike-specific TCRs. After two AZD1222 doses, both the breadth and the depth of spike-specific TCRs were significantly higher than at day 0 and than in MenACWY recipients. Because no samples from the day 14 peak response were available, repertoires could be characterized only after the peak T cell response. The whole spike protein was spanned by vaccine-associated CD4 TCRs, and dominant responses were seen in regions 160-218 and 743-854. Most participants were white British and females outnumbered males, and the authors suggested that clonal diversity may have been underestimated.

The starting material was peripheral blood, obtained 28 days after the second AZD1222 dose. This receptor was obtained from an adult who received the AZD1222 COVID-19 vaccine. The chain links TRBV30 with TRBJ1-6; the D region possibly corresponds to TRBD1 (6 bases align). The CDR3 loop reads CAGKDSVNSPLHF. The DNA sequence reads TGTGCCGGAAAGGACAGCGTTAATTCACCCCTCCACTTT.